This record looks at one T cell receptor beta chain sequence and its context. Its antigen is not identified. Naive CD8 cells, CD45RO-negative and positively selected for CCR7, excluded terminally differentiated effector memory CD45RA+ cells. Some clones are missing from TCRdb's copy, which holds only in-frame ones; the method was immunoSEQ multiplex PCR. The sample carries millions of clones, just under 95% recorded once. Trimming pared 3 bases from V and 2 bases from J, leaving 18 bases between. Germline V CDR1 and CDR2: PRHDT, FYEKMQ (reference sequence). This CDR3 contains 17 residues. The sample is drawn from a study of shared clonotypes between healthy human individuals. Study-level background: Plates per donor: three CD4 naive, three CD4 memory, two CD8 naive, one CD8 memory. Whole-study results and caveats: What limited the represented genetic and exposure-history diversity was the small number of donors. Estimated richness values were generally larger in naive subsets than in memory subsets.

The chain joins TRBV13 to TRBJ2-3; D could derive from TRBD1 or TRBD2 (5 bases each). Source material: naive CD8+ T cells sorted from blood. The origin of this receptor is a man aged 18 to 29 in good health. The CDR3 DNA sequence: TGTGCCAGCAGCTTGGGTGCGAGGGGCCTAGTCACAGATACGCAGTATTTT. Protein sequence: CASSLGARGLVTDTQYF.